This T cell receptor (beta chain) was profiled in a study of identical twins (dated by TCRdb to between 2015 and 2016). Regarding the research as a whole: To test whether fetal clonotypes persist, this study deep-sequenced TCR alpha and beta repertoires from monozygotic twins, from unrelated adults of various ages, and from cord blood. Replicate twin experiments were performed at different times using different library preparation protocols to rule out contamination.

With regard to this clonotype: Its antigen is not yet known. The input lacks base qualities; no much larger clone sits a single base away.

V and J lose 4 bases and 5 bases, and a span of 11 bases separates them. CDR1 and CDR2 were assigned from the germline V gene as SGHAT and FQNNGV. CDR3 length: 13 amino acids, cysteine to phenylalanine. Left in the record is the CDR3 DNA by itself, 39 bases read in frame from the first base. Receptor libraries were prepared by 5' RACE. Sequenced using an Illumina HiSeq 2000. A universal primer binding site was added through template switching, and the final cDNA carried a unique molecular identifier so that TCR cDNA molecules could be counted accurately. Specific primers in the conserved constant-segment region were used to synthesize first-strand cDNA for TCR alpha and beta chains. To control for contamination, every cDNA library carried two barcodes: a SMART-Mk sample barcode plus Illumina barcodes. TruSeq adapter sequences, together with Illumina sample barcodes, were added in two successive PCR steps. The TCR alpha and beta cDNA libraries were sequenced on the Illumina HiSeq platform using custom primers. From the authors' description of their analysis: MiGEC was used to process raw reads and extract unique molecular identifiers, and MiXCR was used to find CDR3 positions. For each individual, recombination models were inferred using an EM algorithm with the repgenHMM and IGoR tools. The tcR package in R was used for shared clonotype analysis, with sharing normalized by the product of cloneset sizes. To study raw recombination without the effects of thymic and clonal selection, out-of-frame nonproductive sequences were analyzed. TCRdb handled the public reads itself, with Q25 trimming in fastp and clone calling in MiXCR, and kept productive beta chains. Identical CDR3 proteins give one entry, which carries the most common genes and DNA. TCRdb, rather than the study authors, made the V and J calls. Across this sample there are some 760,000 distinct CDR3 sequences, with 18% seen only once. The top ten hold less than 15% of the sample.

Every donor in the study was a healthy Caucasian. The twin cohort comprised three pairs of female monozygotic twins, all aged about 18 to 29 years. Peripheral blood mononuclear cells were the source from which RNA for the TCR libraries was isolated. The research as a whole found: Because the same donors could not be followed over many years, the conclusions relied on cross-sectional statistical analysis. Recombination models systematically underestimated out-of-frame TCR alpha sharing in monozygotic twins but agreed with sharing between unrelated individuals. Compared with coincidental sharing between unrelated individuals, out-of-frame TCR alpha sequences shared between twins showed an excess of sequences with low generation probability. The excess sharing between twins in beta out-of-frame sequences was weaker because fewer shared sequences reduced the signal-to-noise ratio. Fewer insertions were carried by abundant cord blood beta clonotypes, a similar but weaker trend appeared in young adult naive repertoires, and no such trend appeared in memory repertoires. Zero-insertion analyses could be partly confounded by invariant T cells such as MAIT and iNKT, although diverse VJ usage argued against such confounding for most clonotypes.

The same sample was also used in a study of T cells expressing NK-cell markers. From the second report: TCR beta-chain repertoires were profiled in sorted CD3+CD56+NKG2C+, CD3+CD56+NKG2C- and CD3+CD56-NKG2C+ T-cell subsets from several donors. Of the eight sequenced donors, seven were found to be HCMV-seropositive and one was found to be HCMV-seronegative. To restrict sorting to alphabetaTCR-expressing T cells, an anti-gammadeltaTCR antibody was added in several experiments. In roughly 6 donors, the dominant CD3+CD56+NKG2C+ clonotypes were among the top 10 CD8+ clonotypes and accounted for about 1.0-7.0% of CD8+ T cells. Those dominant clonotypes were again the most abundant among CD3+CD56-NKG2C+ cells in a handful of donors, at roughly 25-65%. Whether the expanded NKG2C-expressing T cell clones were specific for HCMV antigens was left unclear. Randomly selected healthy volunteers, three men and five women, were used as the eight sequenced donors. A commercial ELISA kit detecting HCMV-specific IgG in serum was used to determine HCMV serostatus. For about 6 donors, bulk peripheral blood T-cell repertoires were additionally sequenced from unsorted PBMC. MIGEC was used to demultiplex reads and group reads by UMI, and MiTCR was used to assemble and quantify clonotypes. To exclude erroneous sequences, any TCR cDNA sequence not supported by at least two reads was discarded. The tcR package was used for downstream repertoire analysis, with clonotypes matched between fractions based on CDR3 nucleotide sequence plus V segment. VDJmatch was used to annotate antigen specificity against VDJdb, with one amino acid substitution in CDR3 allowed.

The sequence derives from a woman under 30 in good health. Sample: PBMCs. The chain is assembled from TRBV11-2 and TRBJ2-5, with the D gene call left open. For the CDR3, the sequence is CASSSLARETQYF. The DNA sequence is as follows: TGTGCCAGCAGCTCTCTGGCCCGTGAGACCCAGTACTTC.